The 11 T cell receptor beta chains in this list originate from one sample, sequenced in a study of T cells in Graves' hyperthyroidism and ophthalmopathy. RNA transcripts yielded amplified TCR beta CDR3 regions. When the TCR CDR3 underwent first-round RT-PCR, the HTBI primer set was used. TCRdb fed the multiplex PCR reads into MiXCR, producing one record per CDR3 protein. Of some 770,000 distinct CDR3 sequences in the sample, about 17% were seen once. Sequenced input: blood. Every receptor here comes from a man in his late teens or twenties with Graves' hyperthyroidism.

This clonotype was recorded many times. This chain joins TRBV2 and TRBJ1-5; 7 positions match TRBD1. J lost 4 bases, V lost 5 bases, and 8 bases had no gene match. Germline V CDR1 and CDR2: SNHLY, FYNNEI. The CDR3 totals 15 residues. In DNA form, the CDR3 reads TGTGCCAGCAGTCCCAGGACAGGACAAAATCAGCCCCAGCATTTT. Translating it yields CASSPRTGQNQPQHF.

V and J are TRBV7-3 and TRBJ2-3; 9 bases match TRBD2. Trimming cost V 3 bases and J 5 bases; bases outside gene matches: 6. Germline V lookup: CDR1 SGHTA, CDR2 FQGTGA. The CDR3 has 15 residues. CDR3 nucleotides: TGTGCCAGCAGCTTGGCGGGAGGGGTCGTAGATACGCAGTATTTT. Amino acid sequence: CASSLAGGVVDTQYF.

This clonotype was found many times. The rearrangement uses TRBV2 and TRBJ2-1; D is perhaps TRBD1 (5 bases). The V and J ends lost 6 bases and 0 bases respectively, with 18 bases between them. The length of the CDR3 is 17 residues. Germline CDR1 and CDR2: SNHLY and FYNNEI. CDR3 DNA sequence: TGTGCCAGCAGCCGGTTCCAGACAGAACGCTCCTACAATGAGCAGTTCTTC. Amino acid sequence: CASSRFQTERSYNEQFF.

Comments on this clonotype: Given a much more abundant clone one base away, this may be a read error. This chain links TRBV30 with TRBJ2-3, with D perhaps matching TRBD2 (5 bases). Germline CDR1 and CDR2: GTSNPN and SVGIG (reference sequence). V was clipped by 8 bases and J by 4 bases, with 16 bases between them. The CDR3 runs to 13 residues. Here the CDR3 DNA reads TGTGCCCGCTCCCTAGCTGCCGCAGATACGCAGTATTTT. This gives the protein CARSLAAADTQYF.

The table lists this clonotype with many counts. The junction does not match germline at one end; this may be a read error. V is TRBV5-1 and J is TRBJ2-1; 14 positions match TRBD2. Per the germline V gene, CDR1 is SGHRS and CDR2 is YFSETQ. This CDR3 contains 16 residues. CDR3: CASSPPGLAGVNEQFF. The CDR3 DNA reads TGTGCCAGCAGCCCCCCGGGACTAGCGGGAGTCAATGAGCAGTTCTTC.

A few counts support this clonotype. V is TRBV2 and J is TRBJ1-2; tentative D call: TRBD1 (5 bases). CDR3 length equals 13 residues. V shed 5 bases and J shed 7 bases, with 14 bases lying between them. Germline V CDR1 and CDR2: SNHLY, FYNNEI. DNA of the CDR3: TGTGCCAGCAGTACCGAGGGGAACGGTGGCTACACCTTC. This gives the protein CASSTEGNGGYTF.

This clonotype was counted between two and nine times. The genes are TRBV24-1 and TRBJ2-1; 7 positions agree with TRBD1. The CDR3 spans 15 residues. The ends lost 4 bases at V and 1 base at J; junction bases unmatched: 3. Per the germline V gene, CDR1 is KGHDR and CDR2 is SFDVKD. The CDR3 bases are TGTGCCACCAGTGACCCGGACAGGTCCTACAATGAGCAGTTCTTC. As protein: CATSDPDRSYNEQFF.

This clonotype was seen more than once but under ten times. The chain uses TRBV19 and TRBJ2-2; possible D gene TRBD2, 5 bases. Per germline, CDR1 LNHDA and CDR2 SQIVND (reference sequence). The CDR3 is made up of 18 amino acids. The germline V and J ends were trimmed by 7 bases and 2 bases, with 23 bases remaining between them. Written as DNA, the CDR3 is TGTGCCAGTACCTCAAAGGCGTGGGCTAGCCCAAACACCGGGGAGCTGTTTTTT. Its protein product is CASTSKAWASPNTGELFF. Full variable domain (remainder filled in from reference TRBV19 and TRBJ2-2): DGGITQSPKYLFRKEGQNVTLSCEQNLNHDAMYWYRQDPGQGLRLIYYSQIVNDFQKGDIAEGYSVSREKKESFPLTVTSAQKNPTAFYLCASTSKAWASPNTGELFFGEGSRLTVL.

The table lists this clonotype with a few counts. V is TRBV20-1 and J is TRBJ2-7, with 10 bases aligning to TRBD2. V lost 2 bases and J lost 3; bases outside the gene matches: 4. CDR3 length: 14 residues. The germline V gene encodes CDR1 DFQATT and CDR2 SNEGSKA (reference sequence). In DNA, the CDR3 is TGCAGTGCTAGACCTAGCGGGGGATTCTACGAGCAGTACTTC. Translating it yields CSARPSGGFYEQYF.

This clonotype was counted many times. V usage is TRBV28 and J usage is TRBJ1-1; the D gene is possibly TRBD1 (6 bases). The CDR3 runs to 15 residues. Germline assignment: CDR1 MDHEN and CDR2 SYDVKM. Trimming pared 6 bases from V and 10 bases from J, leaving 24 bases between. CDR3: CASSPDRTRPFGAFF. CDR3 sequence (DNA): TGTGCCAGCAGCCCAGACAGGACTCGGCCATTCGGAGCTTTCTTT.

CDR3: CASSLAASGTGHEQYF. For the CDR3, the DNA is TGTGCCAGCAGTCTCGCGGCTAGCGGGACAGGCCACGAGCAGTACTTC. V usage is TRBV6-1 and J usage is TRBJ2-7, with D possibly being TRBD2 (9 bases). With 5 bases removed from V and 5 bases from J, the gap between germline ends came to 22 bases. CDR3 length equals 16 residues. Germline lookup yields CDR1 MNHNS and CDR2 SASEGT.